This T cell receptor beta chain appears in the sequencing data of a study of blood T cell repertoires in COVID-19. Study-wide context: Italy, Spain and the United States were the sources of the convalescent and acute COVID-19 samples.

Under the authors' procedure: Amplified reference gene primers provided the basis for estimating nucleated cell counts. Measured with immunoSEQ multiplex PCR; TCRdb has only the in-frame clones, and not every one. The V and J calls and clone size are taken from that table; D and trimming were inferred from the DNA. The sample yields approximately 200,000 clones, around 88% seen once. This CDR3 region has 16 residues. Germline V gives CDR1 LNHNV, CDR2 YYDKDF (reference sequence). Trimming removed 0 bases from V and 7 bases from J, with 18 bases in between. Sequencing was done on a sample of PBMCs or T cells enriched from blood (not recorded which). The V gene is TRBV15, the J gene TRBJ1-2, with a tentative D call TRBD1 (6 bases). The clonotype was recovered from a woman in her twenties or thirties who had been exposed to COVID-19. CDR3 coding DNA: TGTGCCACCAGCAGAGATGTGCGTCAGGGGTTACTTGGCTACACCTTC. Translating it yields CATSRDVRQGLLGYTF.